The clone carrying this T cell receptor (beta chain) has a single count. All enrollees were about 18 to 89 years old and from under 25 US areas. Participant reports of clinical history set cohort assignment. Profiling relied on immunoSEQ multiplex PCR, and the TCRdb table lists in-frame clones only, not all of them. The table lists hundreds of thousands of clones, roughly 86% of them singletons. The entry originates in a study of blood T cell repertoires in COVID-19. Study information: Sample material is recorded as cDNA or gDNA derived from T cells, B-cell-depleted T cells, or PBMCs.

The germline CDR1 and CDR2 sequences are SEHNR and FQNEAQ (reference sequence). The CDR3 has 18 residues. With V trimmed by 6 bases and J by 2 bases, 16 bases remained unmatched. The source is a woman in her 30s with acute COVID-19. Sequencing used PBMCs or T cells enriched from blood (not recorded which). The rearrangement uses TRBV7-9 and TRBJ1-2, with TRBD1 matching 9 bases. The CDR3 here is CASSLTPGQGGTNYGYTF. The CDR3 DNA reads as TGTGCCAGCAGTCTTACCCCGGGACAGGGAGGCACCAACTATGGCTACACCTTC.